This T cell receptor (beta chain) was captured in a study of graft-versus-host responses after intestinal transplantation. The overall study: Multivisceral, liver-intestinal, or isolated intestinal grafts were transplanted into recipients. Induction with anti-thymocyte globulin, then tacrolimus and steroids for 2 to 3 years, was given to all recipients. General study points: The study found high graft-versus-host to host-versus-graft clonal ratios in allografts of patients with graft-donor T cell macrochimerism. Ileal or blood samples showed some GvH clones first, and such clones were also found in recipient marrow.

V lost 7 bases to trimming and J lost 5 bases; unmatched junction nucleotides: 7. CDR1 and CDR2 (germline): MNHNY, SVGAGI (reference sequence). The CDR3 loop spans 14 amino acids. The repertoire was sequenced with immunoSEQ multiplex PCR; TCRdb's copy has only in-frame clones and lacks some. The repertoire holds approximately 120,000 clones, with over 85% as singletons. A note on this clone: Its antigen remains unidentified.

The receptor comes from a human donor who received an intestinal transplant. The gene calls are TRBV6-6 and TRBJ2-2; 7 nucleotides line up with TRBD1. The sequences come from unstimulated CD4+ T cells sorted from spleen or lymph node cells, collected before intestinal transplant. CDR3 in DNA: TGTGCCAGCACCCAACAGGGGTATACCGGGGAGCTGTTTTTT. Translated: CASTQQGYTGELFF.